This T cell receptor (beta chain) was identified during a study of T cells after yellow fever vaccination. Overall study results and limits: Secondary responses were weaker yet peaked faster, day 5 versus 15. Clones that expanded after primary vaccination mostly reappeared after the booster (less than 98% CD4, 75% to 90% CD8). From the bulk population, abundant clonotypes could contaminate and appear within FACS-sorted repertoires.

To note about this clonotype: Antigen: not known.

Germline V gene sequence: CDR1 MNHEY, CDR2 SVGEGT. The CDR3 has 19 residues. V lost 2 bases and J lost 0, with 17 bases in between. Making TCR cDNA involved 5'RACE template switching, which added UMIs and a universal primer site. TCRdb processed the 5' RACE reads anew with MiXCR; each CDR3 protein has one entry. Of 500,000 to 650,000 distinct CDR3 sequences listed, less than 20% are singletons. This specimen consisted of PBMCs, obtained more than 4 days after the first yellow fever vaccination. This clonotype originated in a man between 18 and 35 years old who received the YFV17D yellow fever vaccine. The chain joins TRBV6-2 or TRBV6-3 to TRBJ2-6; perhaps D is TRBD1 or TRBD2 (5 bases each). Here the CDR3 reads CASSYESGQGFSGANVLTF. The CDR3 nucleotides are TGTGCCAGCAGTTACGAATCGGGGCAGGGATTCTCTGGGGCCAACGTCCTGACTTTC.